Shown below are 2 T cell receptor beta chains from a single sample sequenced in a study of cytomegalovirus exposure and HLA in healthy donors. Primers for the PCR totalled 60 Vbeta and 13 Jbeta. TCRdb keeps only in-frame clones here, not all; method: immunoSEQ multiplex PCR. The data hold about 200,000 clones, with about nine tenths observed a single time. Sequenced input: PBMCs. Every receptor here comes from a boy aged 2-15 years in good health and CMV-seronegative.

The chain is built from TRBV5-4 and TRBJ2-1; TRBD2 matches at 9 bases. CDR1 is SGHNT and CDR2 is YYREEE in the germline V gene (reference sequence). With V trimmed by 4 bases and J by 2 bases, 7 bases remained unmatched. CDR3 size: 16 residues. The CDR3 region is CASSGGRARPYNEQFF. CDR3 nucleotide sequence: TGTGCCAGCAGCGGCGGGAGGGCCAGACCCTACAATGAGCAGTTCTTC.

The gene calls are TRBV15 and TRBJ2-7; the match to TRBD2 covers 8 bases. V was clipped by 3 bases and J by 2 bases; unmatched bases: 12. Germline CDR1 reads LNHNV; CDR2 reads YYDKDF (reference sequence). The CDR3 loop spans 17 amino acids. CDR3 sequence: CATSREVTGLVPYEQYF. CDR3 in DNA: TGTGCCACCAGCAGGGAAGTTACGGGACTAGTCCCCTACGAGCAGTACTTC.